One and the same sample provided the 19 T cell receptor beta chains below, sequenced in a study of T cell clonotyping in hematopoietic cell transplantation. TCRdb's copy holds only in-frame clones and misses some; the assay was immunoSEQ multiplex PCR. The sample lists roughly 13,000 clones, around 94% occurring once. The material was PBMCs, obtained 30 days after allogeneic stem cell transplant. These receptors were obtained from a male patient in his sixties or seventies who had an allogeneic stem cell transplant from an unrelated donor, so the T cells may come from the graft donor. Some clones in this sample may be carry-over from other donors' samples.

A single count supports this clone. The chain links TRBV7-9 to TRBJ2-7; TRBD1 aligns across 8 bases. This CDR3 spans 12 amino acids. Germline values: CDR1 SEHNR, CDR2 FQNEAQ (reference sequence). Losses at the gene ends were 6 bases for V and 7 bases for J; bases not matched to a gene: 5. CDR3 protein: CASRKDRDEQYF. DNA for the CDR3: TGTGCCAGCAGGAAGGACAGGGATGAGCAGTACTTC.

The gene calls are TRBV6-6 and TRBJ2-2, with a tentative D call TRBD2 (7 bases). The CDR3 is made up of 16 amino acids. The V and J ends lost 7 bases and 0 bases respectively, with 15 bases between them. Germline-derived CDR1 and CDR2 are MNHNY and SVGAGI (reference sequence). The CDR3, as DNA: TGTGCCAGCAAGAACGCGGGGGCCCCGAACACCGGGGAGCTGTTTTTT. Protein product: CASKNAGAPNTGELFF.

The chain carries TRBV29-1 and TRBJ2-5, with D uncertain. CDR3 length equals 13 residues. Trimming stripped 3 bases from V and 5 bases from J, with 13 bases between. CDR1 is SQVTM, CDR2 ANQGSEA, per germline. The CDR3 reads CSVDLGNRETQYF. The CDR3 DNA reads as TGCAGCGTTGATTTAGGGAATAGGGAGACCCAGTACTTC. Full variable domain (outside the CDR3, taken from reference TRBV29-1 and TRBJ2-5): SAVISQKPSRDICQRGTSLTIQCQVDSQVTMMFWYRQQPGQSLTLIATANQGSEATYESGFVIDKFPISRPNLTFSTLTVSNMSPEDSSIYLCSVDLGNRETQYFGPGTRLLVL.

This chain uses TRBV7-2 with TRBJ2-1; 15 positions agree with TRBD2. Trimming removed 5 bases from V and 0 bases from J; junction bases left unmatched: 5. Germline-derived CDR1 and CDR2 are SGHTA and FQGNSA. The CDR3 length is 18 residues. The CDR3 loop is CASSRGLAGGSSYNEQFF. The CDR3 DNA sequence: TGTGCCAGCAGCCGAGGACTAGCGGGGGGGAGCTCCTACAATGAGCAGTTCTTC. Complete variable domain (other parts from reference TRBV7-2 and TRBJ2-1): GAGVSQSPSNKVTEKGKDVELRCDPISGHTALYWYRQSLGQGLEFLIYFQGNSAPDKSGLPSDRFSAERTGGSVSTLTIQRTQQEDSAVYLCASSRGLAGGSSYNEQFFGPGTRLTVL.

The genes are TRBV19 and TRBJ2-5; the D is unclear. The V gene lost 4 bases and the J gene lost 4 bases, with 10 bases spanning the gap. The CDR3 totals 13 residues. Germline CDR1 reads LNHDA; CDR2 reads SQIVND (reference sequence). CDR3 coding DNA: TGTGCCAGTAGTAAGGAGTTGACAGAGACCCAGTACTTC. Its protein product is CASSKELTETQYF.

The chain uses TRBV5-6 and TRBJ1-3; D uncertain. Germline CDR1 and CDR2: SGHDT and YYEEEE. Trimming took off 0 bases at V and 0 bases at J, with 4 bases between the two ends. This CDR3 comprises 14 residues. DNA for the CDR3: TGTGCCAGCAGCTTGGCTGGCTCTGGAAACACCATATATTTT. Translated: CASSLAGSGNTIYF. Complete variable domain (other parts from reference TRBV5-6 and TRBJ1-3): DAGVTQSPTHLIKTRGQQVTLRCSPKSGHDTVSWYQQALGQGPQFIFQYYEEEERQRGNFPDRFSGHQFPNYSSELNVNALLLGDSALYLCASSLAGSGNTIYFGEGSWLTVV.

This clone was counted a single time. The chain carries TRBV14 and TRBJ1-2; D is unresolved. Germline CDR1 is SGHDN and CDR2 is FVKESK. This CDR3 region has 14 residues. V lost 1 base and J 8 bases, leaving 14 bases between the germline ends. CDR3 region: CASSQASSIRGYTF. The CDR3 DNA reads as TGTGCCAGCAGCCAAGCTTCTTCCATCCGCGGCTACACCTTC.

The chain employs TRBV5-6 and TRBJ2-7; 8 nucleotides match TRBD1. CDR3 size: 16 residues. Germline V gives CDR1 SGHDT, CDR2 YYEEEE. V trimming: 3 bases; J trimming: 2 bases; junction bases outside the gene matches: 10. The CDR3 bases are TGTGCCAGCAGCTACACGGGACAGGTTCTAACCTACGAGCAGTACTTC. This gives the protein CASSYTGQVLTYEQYF.

The J gene is TRBJ1-5, the V gene TRBV6-1, with D unclear. Germline CDR1 is MNHNS and CDR2 is SASEGT. Trimming removed 6 bases at V and 5 bases at J, with 17 bases between. CDR3 length: 15 residues. The CDR3 sequence: CASRLIGARHQPQHF. The CDR3 coding sequence is TGTGCCAGCAGGCTGATCGGAGCGCGGCATCAGCCCCAGCATTTT.

The chain combines TRBV5-4 with TRBJ2-3, with TRBD1 matching over 7 bases. Losses at the gene ends were 3 bases for V and 4 bases for J; bases not matched to a gene: 11. The CDR3 runs 16 residues. CDR1 SGHNT and CDR2 YYREEE come from the germline V gene (reference sequence). The CDR3 bases are TGTGCCAGCAGCTCACCGACAGGGATCGTCGCAGATACGCAGTATTTT. As protein: CASSSPTGIVADTQYF.

The chain is built from TRBV7-2 and TRBJ2-4; 7 bases line up with TRBD2. V shed 5 bases and J 2 bases; nucleotides not matched to a gene: 3. Per the germline V gene, CDR1 is SGHTA and CDR2 is FQGNSA. The CDR3 length is 14 residues. This CDR3 reads CASSRSGSKNIQYF. As DNA, the CDR3 is TGTGCCAGCAGCCGTAGCGGGTCCAAAAACATTCAGTACTTC.

The V and J genes are TRBV28 and TRBJ2-2; D not resolved. The CDR3 runs to 13 residues. Germline V gene sequence: CDR1 MDHEN, CDR2 SYDVKM. V was shortened by 7 bases and J by 7 bases, with 13 bases between the two germline ends. The CDR3 coding sequence is TGTGCCAGCAAATTCGATGCTAGCGGGGAGCTGTTTTTT. As protein: CASKFDASGELFF.

The gene calls are TRBV6-6 and TRBJ1-4; no definite D call. Germline V gene sequence: CDR1 MNHNY, CDR2 SVGAGI (reference sequence). The V end was cut by 4 bases, the J end by 7 bases, with 16 bases between. The CDR3 extends over 15 amino acids. The CDR3 loop is CASSLGKGSAEKLFF. CDR3 sequence (DNA): TGTGCCAGCAGTTTGGGAAAAGGGTCGGCTGAAAAACTGTTTTTT.

The rearrangement joins TRBV5-6 to TRBJ2-5, with 7 positions matching TRBD1. Germline lookup yields CDR1 SGHDT and CDR2 YYEEEE. The CDR3 runs 13 residues. V shed 4 bases, J shed 7 bases, and the junction held 7 bases outside the gene matches. This CDR3 reads CASSVRQGATQYF. CDR3 DNA: TGTGCCAGCAGCGTACGACAGGGCGCGACCCAGTACTTC. The variable domain in full, completed from reference TRBV5-6 and TRBJ2-5, reads DAGVTQSPTHLIKTRGQQVTLRCSPKSGHDTVSWYQQALGQGPQFIFQYYEEEERQRGNFPDRFSGHQFPNYSSELNVNALLLGDSALYLCASSVRQGATQYFGPGTRLLVL.

DNA of the CDR3: TGCGCCAGCAGCCAAGTACGGGGGTCCTACGAGCAGTACTTC. Protein sequence: CASSQVRGSYEQYF. The rearrangement joins TRBV4-3 to TRBJ2-7; D perhaps matches TRBD2 (6 bases). Trimming stripped 1 base from V and 1 base from J, with 8 bases between. In germline, CDR1 is LGHNA, CDR2 YSLEER. The CDR3 is made up of 14 amino acids.

The chain recombines TRBV5-6 with TRBJ1-2; D ambiguous. Germline V gene lookup returns CDR1 SGHDT and CDR2 YYEEEE. The CDR3 is made up of 16 amino acids. V lost 4 bases and J lost 5, with 21 bases in between. For the CDR3, the DNA is TGTGCCAGCAGCCTTGCCGTCTCAAGGTTGGTGTATGGCTACACCTTC. Protein sequence: CASSLAVSRLVYGYTF.

This rearrangement joins TRBV30 to TRBJ2-4; D gene ambiguous. From germline, CDR1 is GTSNPN and CDR2 SVGIG (reference sequence). With 2 bases removed from V and 0 bases from J, the gap between germline ends came to 8 bases. CDR3 length: 14 residues. The CDR3 DNA sequence: TGTGCCTGGAGTAGAGATATAGCCAAAAACATTCAGTACTTC. Amino acid sequence: CAWSRDIAKNIQYF.

The chain links TRBV6-5 to TRBJ1-6; possible D gene TRBD1, 5 bases. Trimming cost V 6 bases and J 10 bases, with 16 bases left between them. From germline, CDR1 is MNHEY and CDR2 SVGAGI. This CDR3 is built from 14 residues. In DNA, the CDR3 is TGTGCCAGCAGATCAATCGGGGGTCCGTCACCCCTCCACTTT. It yields the protein CASRSIGGPSPLHF.

The chain has TRBV19 and TRBJ2-2; 10 nucleotides match TRBD1. Germline V CDR1 and CDR2: LNHDA, SQIVND (reference sequence). The CDR3 has 16 residues. The V gene end was trimmed by 9 bases and the J gene end by 3 bases; junction bases not matched to a gene: 10. Here the CDR3 reads CASKSWGTGDTGELFF. CDR3 DNA sequence: TGTGCCAGCAAATCGTGGGGGACAGGGGACACCGGGGAGCTGTTTTTT. The full variable domain, with the rest looked up from reference TRBV19 and TRBJ2-2, is DGGITQSPKYLFRKEGQNVTLSCEQNLNHDAMYWYRQDPGQGLRLIYYSQIVNDFQKGDIAEGYSVSREKKESFPLTVTSAQKNPTAFYLCASKSWGTGDTGELFFGEGSRLTVL.